This TCR beta chain emerged from a study of blood T cell repertoires in COVID-19. Study background: Nucleic acid was either cDNA or gDNA, and it came from T cells, B-cell-depleted T cells, or PBMCs.

Methods used by the authors: Reference gene primer amplification in the assay estimated nucleated cell counts. Method: immunoSEQ multiplex PCR; TCRdb's copy keeps in-frame clones and lacks some. The D gene and trimming were derived from the DNA, and the V and J assignments and clone size from that table. The sample contains approximately 360,000 clones, around 89% of which appear only once. Allocation to cohorts depended on clinical history reported by the participants. The TCR originated in a woman in her 30s with acute COVID-19. Specimen: PBMCs or T cells enriched from blood (not recorded which).

As DNA, the CDR3 is TGTGCCAGCAGTCTAAGGCCGAACAGGGTGGGGGATACCGGGGCCAACGTCCTGACTTTC. Amino acids: CASSLRPNRVGDTGANVLTF. The rearrangement joins TRBV6-6 to TRBJ2-6, with D maybe TRBD1 (6 bases). Germline CDR1 and CDR2: MNHNY and SVGAGI (reference sequence). V lost 5 bases and J 4 bases, leaving 27 bases between the germline ends. There are 20 residues in the CDR3.